These 8 T cell receptor beta chains were sequenced from one sample in a study of shared clonotypes between healthy human individuals. The method was immunoSEQ multiplex PCR; TCRdb's version includes in-frame clones alone and lacks a portion of them. This sample has some 2,500,000 clones, with 90% to 95% found just once. The specimen sequenced was naive CD4+ T cells from PBMCs. Described subset: CD45RA+ positively selected. The origin of the receptors is a man between 18 and 29 years old in good health. Some clones in this sample may be carry-over from other donors' samples.

This clone was seen more than once but under ten times. The chain has TRBV7-3 and TRBJ1-1, with TRBD1 identical over 7 bases. V lost 5 bases, J lost 6 bases, and 9 bases stayed unmatched. The CDR3 covers 14 residues. The germline V gene encodes CDR1 SGHTA and CDR2 FQGTGA. The chain's CDR3 is CASSTSRQGSEAFF. CDR3 DNA sequence: TGTGCCAGCAGCACATCCCGACAGGGCTCTGAAGCTTTCTTT. Drawing the rest from reference TRBV7-3 and TRBJ1-1, the complete variable domain is GAGVSQTPSNKVTEKGKYVELRCDPISGHTALYWYRQSLGQGPEFLIYFQGTGAADDSGLPNDRFFAVRPEGSVSTLKIQRTERGDSAVYLCASSTSRQGSEAFFGQGTRLTVV.

The chain joins TRBV5-5 to TRBJ1-1, with 7 bases identical to TRBD1. The CDR3 runs to 13 residues. The junction had 6 bases not matched to a gene; V was cut back by 9 bases and J by 1 base. The germline CDR1 and CDR2 sequences are SGHKS and YYEKEE (reference sequence). The CDR3 DNA sequence: TGTGCCACCGGACAGGTCCCGAACACTGAAGCTTTCTTT. Residues: CATGQVPNTEAFF.

In the case of this clone: Other DNA sequences in this sample translate to the same CDR3. The chain links TRBV18 to TRBJ2-7, with D perhaps matching TRBD2 (6 bases). Trimming removed 2 bases from V and 0 bases from J, with 8 bases in between. Germline-derived CDR1 and CDR2 are KGHSH and LQKENI. The CDR3 is made up of 14 amino acids. The CDR3 spells CASSPTGSSYEQYF. The CDR3 coding sequence is TGTGCCAGCTCACCAACCGGGAGCTCCTACGAGCAGTACTTC.

The chain combines TRBV7-6 with TRBJ2-7, with D unclear. Germline CDR1 is SGHVS and CDR2 is FNYEAQ. The V and J ends lost 6 bases and 6 bases respectively, with 18 bases between them. This CDR3 has 14 residues. Written as DNA, the CDR3 is TGTGCCAGCAGTACCCAAATCCGCCGTGGCGAGCAGTACTTC. It is translated as CASSTQIRRGEQYF.

With respect to this clone: At one end, the junction sequence differs from germline, possibly due to a read error. The chain is built from TRBV6-6 and TRBJ2-7; unclear D gene. This CDR3 spans 14 amino acids. Germline V gene data show CDR1 as MNHNY and CDR2 as SVGAGI (reference sequence). Written as DNA, the CDR3 is TGTGCCAGCAGTTACTCCACCGGCCCCTACGGGCAGTACTTC. This gives the protein CASSYSTGPYGQYF.

This clone occurred once. The chain couples TRBV27 to TRBJ1-1; TRBD1 aligns across 7 bases. CDR1 and CDR2 from the germline V gene are MNHEY and SMNVEV (reference sequence). The CDR3 length is 14 residues. After removal of 2 bases from V and 6 bases from J, the junction contained 6 bases not matched to a gene. The CDR3 sequence is CASSLRQGGAEAFF. CDR3 sequence (DNA): TGTGCCAGCAGTTTACGTCAGGGGGGAGCTGAAGCTTTCTTT.

This clone was picked up one time. This rearrangement joins TRBV7-2 to TRBJ1-3; 9 bases are a match to TRBD1. Germline-derived CDR1 and CDR2 are SGHTA and FQGNSA. The CDR3 runs to 15 residues. The V and J ends lost 4 bases and 2 bases, in that order; junction bases with no gene match: 3. The CDR3 protein is CASSSRDRAGNTIYF. The CDR3 bases are TGTGCCAGCAGCTCTCGGGACAGGGCTGGAAACACCATATATTTT.

V usage is TRBV30 and J usage is TRBJ1-2; D perhaps matches TRBD1 (5 bases). The ends were cut back, 0 bases at V and 3 bases at J, with 17 bases in the middle. CDR1 GTSNPN and CDR2 SVGIG come from the germline V gene (reference sequence). There are 16 residues in the CDR3. The DNA of the CDR3 is TGTGCCTGGAGTGTATTAGTATCCAGGGTCGACTATGGCTACACCTTC. Protein product: CAWSVLVSRVDYGYTF. Variable domain in full (rest from reference TRBV30 and TRBJ1-2): SQTIHQWPATLVQPVGSPLSLECTVEGTSNPNLYWYRQAAGRGLQLLFYSVGIGQISSEVPQNLSASRPQDRQFILSSKKLLLSDSGFYLCAWSVLVSRVDYGYTFGSGTRLTVV.